This T cell receptor (beta chain) is drawn from a study of post-analysis software for immune sequencing data. Points from the study as a whole: Patients used about 5 TRBV segments, including TRBV5-6, TRBV5-1 and TRBV20-1, more often than controls. Controls significantly exceeded multiple sclerosis patients in normalized Chao1 diversity.

Unique molecular identifiers featured in each of the TCR beta cDNA libraries. It was from about 0.94 to 9.7 million T cells that about 540,000 cDNA molecules came. From the PCR reads, TCRdb called clonotypes with MiXCR, one entry per CDR3 protein. The sample includes hundreds of thousands of distinct CDR3 sequences, 55% to 60% seen only once; the top ten take roughly 10%. About this clonotype itself: The antigen remains undetermined.

Trimming stripped 6 bases from V and 4 bases from J, with 18 bases between. In germline, CDR1 is DFQATT, CDR2 SNEGSKA (reference sequence). This CDR3 is 14 amino acids long. The origin of this receptor is a girl aged 2-10 years with multiple sclerosis. The rearrangement joins TRBV20-1 to TRBJ1-2, with D possibly matching TRBD1 (6 bases). The sample was blood. CDR3 loop: CSAPPGEDGYGYTF. The CDR3 DNA follows: TGCAGTGCCCCCCCAGGGGAGGACGGCTATGGCTACACCTTC.